These 9 T cell receptor beta chains originate from one sample sequenced in a study of CD8+ T cells in alopecia areata (dated by TCRdb to between 2018 and 2020). The library was built by means of the immunoSEQ multiplex PCR assay. RNA was extracted from all samples and reverse transcribed into cDNA, which served as template for TCR sequencing. TCRdb carries this immuneACCESS record with in-frame sequences only. Its versions omit some clonotypes, under half of them owing to an unresolved V gene in the studies checked, with the rest unexplained. This sample is represented by approximately 58,000 clones; 40% to 50% of them were singletons. The biggest ten clones account for about 53% of the sample. The source material was NKG2D-low CD8+ T cells sorted from blood. Explained via the paper, the cell subset or site label denotes: sorted CD8+ NKG2D-low blood T cells. The receptor source for this set is a human donor with alopecia areata.

The gene calls are TRBV29-1 and TRBJ2-5; unclear D gene. The tail of the sequence fits TRBJ2-7 better, so the J call may be wrong. This CDR3 has 12 residues. Germline CDR1 is SQVTM and CDR2 is ANQGSEA. CDR3 residues: CSVKDGPGEQYF. The CDR3 nucleotides read TGCAGCGTTAAGGACGGCCCGGGCGAGCAGTACTTC.

The chain is built from TRBV27 and TRBJ2-1; 9 nucleotides line up with TRBD2. V lost 0 bases, J lost 7 bases, and 7 bases stayed unmatched. CDR1 MNHEY and CDR2 SMNVEV come from the germline V gene (reference sequence). The CDR3 totals 16 residues. CDR3 residues: CASSLSSGRRANEQFF. The CDR3 nucleotides are TGTGCCAGCAGTTTATCTAGCGGGAGAAGGGCAAATGAGCAGTTCTTC.

The chain carries TRBV27 and TRBJ1-2; possible D gene TRBD1, 6 bases. CDR3 length: 16 amino acids. Germline V CDR1 and CDR2: MNHEY, SMNVEV (reference sequence). Trimming left V 0 bases short and J 3 bases short, with 14 bases between. The CDR3 DNA reads as TGTGCCAGCAGTTTATCCGCCTCACAGGGAGACTATGGCTACACCTTC. Residues: CASSLSASQGDYGYTF.

This clone has only a few counts. The V and J genes are TRBV7-9 and TRBJ1-1; D possibly corresponds to TRBD1 (6 bases). V lost 4 bases, J lost 7 bases, and 16 bases lay in between. The CDR3 totals 14 residues. Germline values: CDR1 SEHNR, CDR2 FQNEAQ (reference sequence). CDR3 residues: CASSSLPGVGEAFF. CDR3 DNA sequence: TGTGCCAGCAGCTCCCTCCCAGGGGTCGGTGAAGCTTTCTTT.

This clone has only a few counts. The chain links TRBV5-6 to TRBJ2-5; D call uncertain. Germline CDR1 SGHDT, CDR2 YYEEEE. V was clipped by 3 bases and J by 2 bases, with 5 bases between them. This CDR3 comprises 12 residues. The CDR3 protein is CASSSYQETQYF. The DNA for the CDR3 is TGTGCCAGCAGCTCATATCAAGAGACCCAGTACTTC.

This chain connects TRBV29-1 to TRBJ1-3; 10 bases agree with TRBD1. Trimming cost V 8 bases and J 4 bases; bases outside gene matches: 5. CDR1 and CDR2 from the germline V gene are SQVTM and ANQGSEA. The CDR3 covers 13 residues. The CDR3 sequence is CSIRDRGGNTIYF. CDR3 sequence (DNA): TGCAGCATTCGGGACAGGGGAGGAAACACCATATATTTT.

This clone was seen only a few times. The rearrangement joins TRBV29-1 to TRBJ1-5; no firm D call. CDR3 size: 13 residues. CDR1 is SQVTM, CDR2 ANQGSEA, per germline. V was clipped by 6 bases and J by 3 bases, with 12 bases between them. DNA of the CDR3: TGCAGCGTCACTTACGGCCTCAATCAGCCCCAGCATTTT. Residues: CSVTYGLNQPQHF.

The chain uses TRBV7-9 and TRBJ1-1, with D unclear. From germline, CDR1 is SEHNR and CDR2 FQNEAQ (reference sequence). Trimming cost V 5 bases and J 7 bases, with 20 bases left between them. CDR3 length equals 15 residues. CDR3 region: CASSPRTAGKNEAFF. In DNA form, the CDR3 reads TGTGCCAGCAGCCCTAGGACGGCCGGCAAAAATGAAGCTTTCTTT.

The chain is built from TRBV13 and TRBJ1-6; D remains unclear. CDR1 and CDR2 from the germline V gene are PRHDT and FYEKMQ (reference sequence). The CDR3 consists of 17 residues. V lost 4 bases and J 0 bases, leaving 13 bases between the germline ends. In DNA, the CDR3 is TGTGCCAGCAGCTCCCCAAGAGGAGGCTCCTATAATTCACCCCTCCACTTT. It translates to CASSSPRGGSYNSPLHF.